This T cell receptor (beta chain) was recovered during a study of T cells in Graves' hyperthyroidism and ophthalmopathy (dated by TCRdb to the late 2010s). Regarding the study in general: TCR V-J signatures able to tell the groups apart were searched for in a discovery cohort of 100 patients, of whom roughly 42 had Graves' ophthalmopathy and roughly 57 had stable Graves' hyperthyroidism. Whether ophthalmopathy could be predicted prospectively was tested in an independent validation cohort made up of about 20 hyperthyroidism patients plus 17 patients who later progressed to ophthalmopathy. The approximately 100 discovery patients were divided at random into training and test sets in a 7:3 ratio. Thyroid tissue and blood T-cell repertoires from several Graves' hyperthyroidism patients were also compared in the study. Following sampling, methimazole starting at 30 mg daily was given to hyperthyroidism patients, and high-dose intravenous methylprednisolone was given to ophthalmopathy patients. According to the paper, TCR Vbeta CDR3 sequencing was carried out on over 130 peripheral blood samples, which came from fewer than 50 ophthalmopathy, 75 or so hyperthyroidism and approximately 17 progressor patients. Beyond this particular receptor, the publication reports: A 13 V-J signature model separated ophthalmopathy from stable hyperthyroidism, with approximately 87% sensitivity and 81.08% specificity in cross-validation and 80%/75% in testing. Blood samples also contained most of the expanded thyroid clonotypes (frequency above 0.001), which suggests that blood repertoires may reflect thyroid immune responses. No statistical method was used to set the sample size in advance, and investigators knew the group allocation. In validation, the model predicted progression to ophthalmopathy with about 71% sensitivity and 72% to 75% specificity, a median of about six months before onset.

Deletion took 1 base off V and 7 bases off J, with a span of 10 bases between the germline ends. The CDR3 runs 13 residues from the cysteine to the phenylalanine. Only the CDR3 DNA stays, 39 bases, in frame from base 1. CDR1 and CDR2 are read off the germline V gene as MNHNS and SASEGT. The TCR beta CDR3 regions were amplified from RNA transcripts. The first round of RT-PCR for the TCR CDR3 was performed with the HTBI primer set and the Qiagen OneStep RT-PCR kit. The libraries were constructed in a second round of multiplex PCR and then size-selected and purified. Sequencing of the libraries was done on an Illumina HiSeq2000 using paired-end 100 bp reads. As for the original processing: SOAPnuke was used to process the raw data, throwing out any read that contained adapters or uncalled bases, had a mean Phred below 15, or lacked an exact constant-primer or identifier match. COPE v1.2.5 was used to merge the high-quality paired reads, and each unique nucleotide sequence was defined as a clonotype. MiTCR v1.1 was used to align clonotypes to the IMGT TRBV, TRBD and TRBJ reference segments. Analysis was restricted to V-J combinations with a frequency above 0.0001, which covered 99% to 99.2% of repertoires. The TCS score was defined as F50 (clonal expansion) divided by E x V (chaos), with BLOSUM62-based TCRdist calculated between CDR3 peptides within each V-J. Welch's t-statistics and random forest reduced fewer than 600 V-J features to roughly 13, which were used in a naive Bayes classifier (R e1071). The similarity between thyroid and blood repertoires was quantified using the Morisita-Horn index. The raw public reads went through TCRdb reprocessing: fastp at Q25, MiXCR clone calling, in-frame beta chains kept. Identical CDR3 proteins give one entry, which carries the most common genes and DNA. The V and J calls and clone size come from TCRdb's table, not from the authors' own analysis. The sample table records hundreds of thousands of distinct CDR3 sequences; 40% to 55% of these occur just once. The biggest ten clones account for less than 9% of the sample.

About this clonotype: Its binding antigen is unknown. No base-level quality is on record; no much larger clone is a single base apart.

Any patient with an uncontrolled infection, another autoimmune disease, pregnancy or lactation was excluded. Diagnoses relied on clinical symptoms, serum thyroxine and TRAb, thyroid ultrasound and orbital computed tomography. Trizol reagent was used to extract total RNA, and RNA quality was then checked on an Agilent 2100 Bioanalyzer. The sample consisted of peripheral blood or thyroid tissue (not recorded which). The source of this sequence is an adult man with Graves' disease, either hyperthyroidism or ophthalmopathy (not recorded which). The rearranged segments are TRBV6-1 and TRBJ2-5; the D call is possibly TRBD1 or TRBD2, each sharing 5 bases. The nucleotide sequence reads TGTGCCAGCAGTGAAGGGGGTGGGGGGACCCAGTACTTC. It codes for CASSEGGGGTQYF.